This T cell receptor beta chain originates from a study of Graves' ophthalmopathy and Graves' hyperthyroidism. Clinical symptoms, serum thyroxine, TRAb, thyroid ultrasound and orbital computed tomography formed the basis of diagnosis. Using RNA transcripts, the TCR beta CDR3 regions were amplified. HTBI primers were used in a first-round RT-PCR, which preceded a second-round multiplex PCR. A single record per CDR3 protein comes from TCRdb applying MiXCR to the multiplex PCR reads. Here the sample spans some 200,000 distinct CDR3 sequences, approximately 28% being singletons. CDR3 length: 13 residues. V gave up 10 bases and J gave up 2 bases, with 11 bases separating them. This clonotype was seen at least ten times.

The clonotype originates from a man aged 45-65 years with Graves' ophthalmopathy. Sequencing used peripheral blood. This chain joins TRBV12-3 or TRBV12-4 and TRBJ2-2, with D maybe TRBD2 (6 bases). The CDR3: CATRTTNTGELFF. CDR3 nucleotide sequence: TGTGCCACCAGGACTACTAACACCGGGGAGCTGTTTTTT.